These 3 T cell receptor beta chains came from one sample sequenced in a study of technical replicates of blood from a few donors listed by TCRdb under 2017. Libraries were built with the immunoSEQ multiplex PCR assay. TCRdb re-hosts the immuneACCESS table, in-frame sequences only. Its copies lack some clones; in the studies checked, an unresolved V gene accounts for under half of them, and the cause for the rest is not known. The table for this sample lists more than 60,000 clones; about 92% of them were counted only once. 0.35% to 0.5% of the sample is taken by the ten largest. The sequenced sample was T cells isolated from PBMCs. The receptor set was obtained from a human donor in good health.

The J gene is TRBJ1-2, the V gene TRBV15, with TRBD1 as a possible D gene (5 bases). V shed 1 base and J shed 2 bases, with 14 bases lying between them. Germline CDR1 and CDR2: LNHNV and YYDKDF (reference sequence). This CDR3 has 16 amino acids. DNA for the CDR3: TGTGCCACCAGCAGAGTGTCACCGGGGGAGAACTATGGCTACACCTTC. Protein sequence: CATSRVSPGENYGYTF.

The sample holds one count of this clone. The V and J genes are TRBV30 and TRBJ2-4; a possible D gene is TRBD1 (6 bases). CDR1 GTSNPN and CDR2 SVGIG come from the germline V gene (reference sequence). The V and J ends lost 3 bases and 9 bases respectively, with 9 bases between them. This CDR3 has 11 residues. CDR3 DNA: TGTGCCTGGAGGAAACAGGGCATTCAGTACTTC. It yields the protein CAWRKQGIQYF.

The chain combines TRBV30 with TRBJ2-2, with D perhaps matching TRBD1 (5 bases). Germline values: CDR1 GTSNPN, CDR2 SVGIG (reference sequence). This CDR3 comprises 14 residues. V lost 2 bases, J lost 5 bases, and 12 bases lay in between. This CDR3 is CAWSPGHPTGELFF. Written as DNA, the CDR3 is TGTGCCTGGAGTCCAGGACATCCGACCGGGGAGCTGTTTTTT.